Listed here are 5 T cell receptor beta chains from one sample, sequenced in a study of T cells in Graves' hyperthyroidism and ophthalmopathy. The investigators amplified TCR beta CDR3 regions from RNA transcripts. A set of HTBI primers served as the primers for a first-round RT-PCR of the TCR CDR3. TCRdb recomputed calls from the multiplex PCR reads with MiXCR, one row per CDR3 protein. The sample contains hundreds of thousands of distinct CDR3 sequences, about half of which appear only once. The sample taken for sequencing was peripheral blood or thyroid tissue (not recorded which). These receptors came from a woman aged 18-30 years with Graves' hyperthyroidism.

V and J are TRBV5-5 and TRBJ1-5, with D uncertain. There are 14 residues in the CDR3. V gave up 0 bases and J gave up 6 bases, with 10 bases separating them. Germline V gene lookup returns CDR1 SGHKS and CDR2 YYEKEE (reference sequence). CDR3 DNA sequence: TGTGCCAGCAGCTTGGGGGGAGGCAGTCAGCCCCAGCATTTT. Its translation is CASSLGGGSQPQHF.

The V gene is TRBV7-9, the J gene TRBJ2-5; D might be TRBD2 (5 bases). The CDR3 spans 14 residues. Trimming stripped 8 bases from V and 5 bases from J, with 18 bases between. Germline lookup yields CDR1 SEHNR and CDR2 FQNEAQ (reference sequence). The CDR3 DNA sequence: TGTGCCAGCGGGCGGGCAGCCACCGGGGAGACCCAGTACTTC. It yields the protein CASGRAATGETQYF.

This clonotype was detected only a few times. V usage is TRBV7-9 and J usage is TRBJ1-5, with D unclear. CDR3 length: 12 residues. The germline V and J ends were trimmed by 3 bases and 10 bases, with 10 bases remaining between them. Looked up from germline, CDR1 is SEHNR and CDR2 is FQNEAQ (reference sequence). In nucleotides, the CDR3 is TGTGCCAGCAGCTTTGCCCACCGACCCCAGCATTTT. Translating it yields CASSFAHRPQHF.

This clonotype has just a few counts. V gene TRBV14 combines with J gene TRBJ2-7; D unresolved. The CDR3 loop spans 14 amino acids. Germline V lookup: CDR1 SGHDN, CDR2 FVKESK. Trimming removed 0 bases from V and 1 base from J, with 7 bases in between. The CDR3 reads CASSQEGSSYEQYF. The CDR3 DNA reads as TGTGCCAGCAGCCAAGAGGGCAGTTCCTACGAGCAGTACTTC.

This clonotype was recorded many times. This sequence joins TRBV7-3 and TRBJ2-6; D possibly uses TRBD1 or TRBD2 (5 bases each). Germline CDR1 reads SGHTA; CDR2 reads FQGTGA. The CDR3 consists of 13 residues. V lost 5 bases, J lost 4 bases, and 6 bases lay in between. CDR3 region: CASSEGGANVLTF. The CDR3 bases are TGTGCCAGCAGCGAGGGGGGGGCCAACGTCCTGACTTTC.